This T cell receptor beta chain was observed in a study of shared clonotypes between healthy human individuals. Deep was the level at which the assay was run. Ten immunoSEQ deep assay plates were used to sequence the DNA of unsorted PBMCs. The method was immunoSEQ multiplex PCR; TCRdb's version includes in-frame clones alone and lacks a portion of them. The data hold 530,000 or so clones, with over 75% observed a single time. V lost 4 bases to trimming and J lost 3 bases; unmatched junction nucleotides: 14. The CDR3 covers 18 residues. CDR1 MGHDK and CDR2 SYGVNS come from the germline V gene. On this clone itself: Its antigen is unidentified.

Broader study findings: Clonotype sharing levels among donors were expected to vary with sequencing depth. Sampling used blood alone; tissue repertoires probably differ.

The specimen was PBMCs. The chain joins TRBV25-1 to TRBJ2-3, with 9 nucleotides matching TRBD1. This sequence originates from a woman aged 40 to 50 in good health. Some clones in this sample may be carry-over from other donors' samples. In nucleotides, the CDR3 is TGTGCCAGCAGTGCCCCGACCGGGACAGGGTCGAGTACAGATACGCAGTATTTT. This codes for CASSAPTGTGSSTDTQYF.